The text below deals with one T cell receptor beta chain. Its antigen is currently unknown. The method was immunoSEQ multiplex PCR; TCRdb's version includes in-frame clones alone and lacks a portion of them. The data show around 76,000 clones, 70% to 85% seen once. The data stem from a study of OX40 agonist ivuxolimab in advanced cancers. Study-wide context: Dose-escalation cases comprised hepatocellular carcinoma, melanoma, renal cell or head and neck cancer.

Study outcomes and limitations: Dose levels from 0.1 to 3.0 mg/kg saw CD4+ and CD8+ blood T cells expand clonally by week 6.

CDR3 length equals 17 residues. Germline V gene data show CDR1 as SNHLY and CDR2 as FYNNEI. The V end lost 7 bases, the J end lost 4 bases, and 25 bases lay between the germline ends. The chain is built from TRBV2 and TRBJ1-1; possibly TRBD1 for D (5 bases). The sample in question was CD4+ or CD8+ T cells sorted from blood, obtained in a trial of the OX40 agonist ivuxolimab. This clonotype originated in an adult with an advanced solid tumor such as melanoma, head and neck, liver or kidney cancer. CDR3: CASILWSAGGASTEAFF. Written as DNA, the CDR3 is TGTGCCAGCATTCTCTGGTCGGCAGGAGGGGCAAGCACTGAAGCTTTCTTT.